This entry lists 6 T cell receptor beta chains sequenced from one sample in a study of shared clonotypes between healthy human individuals. Data came from immunoSEQ multiplex PCR; TCRdb stores just in-frame clones and leaves some out. The table has about 2.3 million clones, about nine tenths seen once; the top ten hold 0.37%. Sequenced: naive CD4+ T cells from PBMCs. Specified subset: CD45RA+ positively selected. These receptors all stem from a man between 18 and 29 years old in good health. Some clones in this sample may be carry-over from other donors' samples.

This chain links TRBV4-2 with TRBJ2-1, with TRBD2 identical over 8 bases. The CDR3 has 18 residues. After removal of 1 base from V and 8 bases from J, the junction contained 16 bases not matched to a gene. Germline-derived CDR1 and CDR2 are LGHNA and YNFKEQ. The CDR3: CASSQGIAGGPSMYEQFF. The CDR3 DNA sequence: TGTGCCAGCAGCCAAGGGATCGCGGGGGGACCGAGTATGTATGAGCAGTTCTTC.

The chain recombines TRBV6-5 with TRBJ1-4, with TRBD1 identical over 7 bases. The junction had 10 bases not matched to a gene; V was cut back by 6 bases and J by 6 bases. This CDR3 has 15 residues. Germline lookup yields CDR1 MNHEY and CDR2 SVGAGI. The CDR3 bases are TGTGCCAGCAGACAGAGTACGGGGACAGATGAAAAACTGTTTTTT. As protein: CASRQSTGTDEKLFF.

The chain couples TRBV7-3 to TRBJ2-7; 10 bases match TRBD2. In germline, CDR1 is SGHTA, CDR2 FQGTGA. V shed 4 bases, J shed 7 bases, and the junction held 4 bases outside the gene matches. The CDR3 sequence is 13 residues long. CDR3 sequence: CASSSGLAEEQYF. The CDR3 DNA reads TGTGCCAGCAGCTCCGGACTAGCGGAGGAGCAGTACTTC.

The chain has TRBV28 and TRBJ2-1, with a weak D call TRBD1 (5 bases). The ends were cut back, 4 bases at V and 4 bases at J, with 17 bases in the middle. Germline V gene sequence: CDR1 MDHEN, CDR2 SYDVKM. CDR3 length: 16 residues. This chain's CDR3 is CASSSRRTRTYNEQFF. DNA of the CDR3: TGTGCCAGCAGTTCCCGGCGGACACGGACGTACAATGAGCAGTTCTTC.

Details on this clone: Other nucleotide sequences from this sample produce the same CDR3. This chain joins TRBV5-1 and TRBJ1-4, with TRBD1 identical over 10 bases. The CDR3 runs to 14 residues. V lost 4 bases to trimming and J lost 4 bases; unmatched junction nucleotides: 1. CDR1 and CDR2 (germline): SGHRS, YFSETQ. The CDR3, as DNA: TGCGCCAGCAGCGGGGACAGGGGTAATGAAAAACTGTTTTTT. Translated: CASSGDRGNEKLFF.

The CDR3 sequence is CASSQSPGPNYGYTF. DNA for the CDR3: TGTGCCAGCAGCCAGTCACCGGGACCAAACTATGGCTACACCTTC. The chain joins TRBV7-2 to TRBJ1-2; TRBD1 is a possible D gene (5 bases). Germline V CDR1 and CDR2: SGHTA, FQGNSA. The CDR3 loop spans 15 amino acids. Trimming left V 5 bases short and J 2 bases short, with 15 bases between.